This is a list of T cell receptor beta chains from one sample in a study of blood T cell repertoires in COVID-19. This table comes from immunoSEQ multiplex PCR, and its TCRdb copy is limited to in-frame clones, with some not included. The data show over 60,000 clones, just over 85% seen once. Sequenced: peripheral blood. The origin of the receptors is a middle-aged man with acute or convalescent COVID-19. CDR3s include the opening cysteine and the closing phenylalanine or tryptophan. D genes are given only for firm matches. Clone size, where shown, is once, few, many, or a class for clones that have expanded.

>TRBJ2-7|.|TRBV14|.
TGTGCCAGCAGCCAAGAGGAAGGAACAGCCTACGAGCAGTACTTC
CASSQEEGTAYEQYF
>TRBJ1-2|TRBD1|TRBV6-1|once
TGTGCCAGCAGTGAATTGACAGGGCCTAACTATGGCTACACCTTC
CASSELTGPNYGYTF
>TRBJ2-7|TRBD2|TRBV2|.
TGTGCCAGCAGTACCACTAGCGGGGGGCTAGAGCAGTACTTC
CASSTTSGGLEQYF
>TRBJ1-3|.|TRBV5-4|.
TGTGCCAGCAGCGGCAGGCCTACTGGAAACACCATATATTTT
CASSGRPTGNTIYF
>TRBJ2-1|.|TRBV2|.
TGTGCCCCAAAGAGAGCGGCAAACAATGAGCAGTTCTTC
CAPKRAANNEQFF
>TRBJ2-7|TRBD1|TRBV19|.
TGTGCCAGTTTGGGACAGATGAACGAGCAGTACTTC
CASLGQMNEQYF
>TRBJ2-1|TRBD2|TRBV7-7|.
TGTGCTAGCAGCTATAGCCTAGCGGACTCCTACAATGAGCAGTTCTTC
CASSYSLADSYNEQFF
>TRBJ2-7|.|TRBV5-8|once
TGTGCCACCCGGTGGGGGGCCTACGAGCAGTACTTC
CATRWGAYEQYF
>TRBJ1-2|.|TRBV28|.
TGTGCCAGCAGTTGGGCACGGGGGGCCACCTACACCTTC
CASSWARGATYTF
>TRBJ2-3|.|TRBV10-1|.
TGCGCCAGCAGTGAGGGAGGGGCCAGCACAGATACGCAGTATTTT
CASSEGGASTDTQYF
>TRBJ2-3|TRBD1|TRBV5-1|.
TGCGCCAGCAGCTTGCGGGCCGGGACAGGGGAGGATACGCAGTATTTT
CASSLRAGTGEDTQYF
>TRBJ2-3|.|TRBV7-2|once
TGTGCCAGCAGCTCACCCGGGAAGCAGTATTTT
CASSSPGKQYF
>TRBJ1-2|.|TRBV6-1|.
TGTGCCAGCAGTGATATGGCAGGCGAGCACGGCTACACCTTC
CASSDMAGEHGYTF
>TRBJ2-7|TRBD1|TRBV24-1|.
TGTGCCACCAGTGATGCTGGGACAGCTTCCTACGAGCAGTACTTC
CATSDAGTASYEQYF
>TRBJ2-3|TRBD1|TRBV4-1|few
TGCGCCAGCAGCCAAACTGGCAGGGGGACAGATACGCAGTATTTT
CASSQTGRGTDTQYF
>TRBJ1-4|.|TRBV2|.
TGTGCCAGCAGAAGGTTCCAGGGCCGTGAAAAACTGTTTTTT
CASRRFQGREKLFF
>TRBJ2-3|TRBD2|TRBV9|.
TGTGCCAGCAGCGTAGAGCCGCGGGGGGTTGGGAATACGCAGTATTTT
CASSVEPRGVGNTQYF
>TRBJ1-2|TRBD1|TRBV6-5|.
TGTGCCAGCAGTCCCCAACAGGGGCACTACACCTTC
CASSPQQGHYTF
>TRBJ1-1|.|TRBV15|once
TGTGCCACCAGCAGAGAGTACTTTACAGGGTTCAACACTGAAGCTTTCTTT
CATSREYFTGFNTEAFF
>TRBJ1-6|TRBD1|TRBV5-6|.
TGTGCCAGCAGCCTCGACAGGGGGGCTTCACCCCTCCACTTT
CASSLDRGASPLHF
>TRBJ2-1|TRBD2|TRBV5-1|.
TGCGCCAGCAGCCCCGGGACTAGCGTCCTCTATGAGCAGTTCTTC
CASSPGTSVLYEQFF
>TRBJ2-6|TRBD2|TRBV24-1|few
TGTGCCACCAGTGAAACCCGGACGGGGGGATCTGGGGCCAACGTCCTGACTTTC
CATSETRTGGSGANVLTF